This T cell receptor beta chain was recovered during a study of OX40 agonist ivuxolimab in advanced cancers. Study in general: Intravenous ivuxolimab at 0.01 to 10 mg/kg was given to patients every 2 weeks.

Findings and caveats of the study: There were, on average, more expanded clones in CD8+ T cells than in CD4+.

Remarks on this clone: The antigen is undetermined.

The cohort excluded patients with autoimmune disease history or systemic immunosuppression. On cycle 4 day 1 and cycle 7 day 1, as well as at baseline, blood was sampled. The V segment lost 4 bases and the J segment 8 bases; nucleotides outside the gene matches: 9. Germline CDR1 and CDR2: SGHNT and YYREEE (reference sequence). CDR3 length: 14 amino acids. Measured with immunoSEQ multiplex PCR; TCRdb has only the in-frame clones, and not every one. The sample holds about 31,000 clones; about 90% are singletons and the top ten take 20% to 30%. The sequence derives from an adult with an advanced solid tumor such as melanoma, head and neck, liver or kidney cancer. This sample comprised CD4+ or CD8+ T cells sorted from blood, obtained in a trial of the OX40 agonist ivuxolimab. This chain connects TRBV5-4 to TRBJ2-4, with 7 nucleotides matching TRBD1. This chain's CDR3 is CASSHKATGDIQYF. The CDR3 DNA sequence: TGTGCCAGCAGCCATAAAGCAACAGGGGACATTCAGTACTTC.